The 3 T cell receptor beta chains given below trace back to one sample, sequenced in a study of identical twins. Each CDR3 protein is one row after TCRdb ran MiXCR on the 5' RACE reads. This table holds 450,000 to 650,000 distinct CDR3 sequences, roughly 9.5% found once. A further study also used this sample, focusing on yellow fever vaccine responses in identical twins.

The sample consisted of PBMCs. The receptors stem from a woman under 30 in good health.

This clonotype was counted a few times. The rearrangement uses TRBV12-3 or TRBV12-4 and TRBJ1-5; possibly TRBD1 for D (5 bases). The germline V and J ends were trimmed by 2 bases and 2 bases, with 13 bases remaining between them. The CDR3 loop spans 16 amino acids. CDR3 sequence: CASSLIRGGGNQPQHF. The CDR3 DNA is TGTGCCAGCAGTTTAATAAGGGGCGGAGGCAATCAGCCCCAGCATTTT.

The rearrangement links TRBV6-1 to TRBJ2-7, with D uncertain. There are 16 residues in the CDR3. Germline V gene data show CDR1 as MNHNS and CDR2 as SASEGT. Between the trimmed V and J ends, which lost 6 bases and 5 bases, there was a span of 23 bases. For the CDR3, the DNA is TGTGCCAGCAGCCCCCTCGAGGACGGCATAACTGACGAGCAGTACTTC. Residues: CASSPLEDGITDEQYF.

V is TRBV7-2 and J is TRBJ2-7; 12 bases fit TRBD1. Germline V gene lookup returns CDR1 SGHTA and CDR2 FQGNSA. This CDR3 contains 14 residues. V gave up 5 bases and J gave up 6 bases; unmatched junction bases: 5. The CDR3 protein is CASSQGQGAGEQYF. The CDR3 coding sequence is TGTGCCAGCAGCCAGGGACAGGGGGCAGGCGAGCAGTACTTC.